These 10 T cell receptor beta chains were sequenced from one sample in a study of identical twins (dated by TCRdb to 2016 to 2017). Receptors were amplified or captured by 5' RACE. Sequenced using an Illumina HiSeq 2000. TCRdb handled the public reads itself, with Q25 trimming in fastp and clone calling in MiXCR, and kept productive beta chains. All rows with the same CDR3 protein become a single entry with the most common DNA and genes. Here the sample has about 430,000 distinct CDR3 sequences; around 20% occur a single time. 9.5% to 15% of the sample goes to the ten largest clones. The sequenced sample was naive T cells sorted from blood. The sample's cell subset or site label, in plain terms: cells isolated with a human naive T-cell isolation kit. The receptors come from a man in his forties or fifties in good health.

The chain uses TRBV5-1 and TRBJ2-3; the D is unclear. The CDR3 sequence is 13 residues long. Germline V gene data show CDR1 as SGHRS and CDR2 as YFSETQ. Trimming cost V 4 bases and J 2 bases, with 8 bases left between them. This chain's CDR3 is CASSKSDTDTQYF. CDR3 nucleotides: TGCGCCAGCAGCAAATCCGACACAGATACGCAGTATTTT.

The chain uses TRBV20-1 and TRBJ2-1; D may be TRBD1 or TRBD2 (6 bases each). From germline, CDR1 is DFQATT and CDR2 SNEGSKA (reference sequence). The CDR3 loop spans 14 amino acids. The V end was cut by 4 bases, the J end by 4 bases, with 14 bases between. The CDR3 coding sequence is TGCAGTGCTACCAGGGGACTGATTTACAATGAGCAGTTCTTC. As protein: CSATRGLIYNEQFF.

A few counts support this clonotype. The rearrangement joins TRBV11-1 to TRBJ1-5, with 10 bases lining up with TRBD1. Germline-derived CDR1 and CDR2 are SGHAT and FQDESV (reference sequence). V shed 5 bases, J shed 1 base, and the junction held 11 bases outside the gene matches. This CDR3 spans 18 amino acids. This CDR3 is CASSPYSGTGESNQPQHF. Written as DNA, the CDR3 is TGTGCCAGCAGCCCGTATTCCGGGACAGGGGAAAGCAATCAGCCCCAGCATTTT.

This chain links TRBV10-3 with TRBJ2-3; 9 nucleotides match TRBD2. Germline V gene sequence: CDR1 ENHRY, CDR2 SYGVKD. J gave up 6 bases and V 4 bases, and 11 bases lay outside the gene matches. The CDR3 consists of 16 residues. The CDR3 DNA is TGTGCCATCAGTGGGTTTGATAGCGGGAGAGTGGATACGCAGTATTTT. This sequence encodes CAISGFDSGRVDTQYF.

This clonotype was seen repeatedly, ten times or more. The gene calls are TRBV6-2 or TRBV6-3 and TRBJ1-1; a weak D match, TRBD1 (6 bases). V gave up 6 bases and J gave up 4 bases, with 12 bases separating them. The CDR3 has 13 amino acids. The germline V gene encodes CDR1 MNHEY and CDR2 SVGEGT. CDR3 bases: TGTGCCAGCAGGGGGTCAGGGGCCACTGAAGCTTTCTTT. As protein: CASRGSGATEAFF.

The V and J genes are TRBV18 and TRBJ2-5, with D unclear. V gave up 3 bases and J gave up 1 base, with 9 bases separating them. The CDR3 loop spans 14 amino acids. Looked up from germline, CDR1 is KGHSH and CDR2 is LQKENI. This CDR3 is CASSPGRLQETQYF. The CDR3 bases are TGTGCCAGCTCACCGGGTAGGCTCCAAGAGACCCAGTACTTC. Full variable domain (missing parts from reference TRBV18 and TRBJ2-5): NAGVMQNPRHLVRRRGQEARLRCSPMKGHSHVYWYRQLPEEGLKFMVYLQKENIIDESGMPKERFSAEFPKEGPSILRIQQVVRGDSAAYFCASSPGRLQETQYFGPGTRLLVL.

There are many counts of this clonotype. The V gene is TRBV4-3, the J gene TRBJ1-1; no definite D call. Trimming removed 1 base from V and 1 base from J, with 7 bases in between. CDR1 is LGHNA, CDR2 YSLEER, per germline. The CDR3 totals 14 residues. The CDR3 spells CASSQGWGNTEAFF. CDR3 DNA sequence: TGCGCCAGCAGCCAAGGATGGGGGAACACTGAAGCTTTCTTT.

This clonotype has at least ten counts. This rearrangement joins TRBV28 to TRBJ2-2, with D perhaps TRBD1 or TRBD2 (5 bases each). The V end lost 3 bases, the J end lost 6 bases, and 17 bases lay between the germline ends. Germline V CDR1 and CDR2: MDHEN, SYDVKM. The CDR3 is 16 amino acids. The CDR3 DNA is TGTGCCAGCAGTTTCGGGGCTGGATGTACCTCCGGGGAGCTGTTTTTT. Translated: CASSFGAGCTSGELFF.

The genes are TRBV19 and TRBJ2-7; 8 bases fit TRBD1. Germline V gives CDR1 LNHDA, CDR2 SQIVND (reference sequence). This CDR3 is built from 15 residues. The V gene end was trimmed by 3 bases and the J gene end by 3 bases; junction bases not matched to a gene: 7. DNA of the CDR3: TGTGCCAGTAGTATCACCAGGGGGCCCTTCTACGAGCAGTACTTC. Its translation is CASSITRGPFYEQYF. Combining the CDR3 with reference TRBV19 and TRBJ2-7 gives the whole variable domain DGGITQSPKYLFRKEGQNVTLSCEQNLNHDAMYWYRQDPGQGLRLIYYSQIVNDFQKGDIAEGYSVSREKKESFPLTVTSAQKNPTAFYLCASSITRGPFYEQYFGPGTRLTVT.

This sequence joins TRBV4-3 and TRBJ1-2, with a tentative D call TRBD1 (5 bases). The germline CDR1 and CDR2 sequences are LGHNA and YSLEER. The CDR3 loop spans 15 amino acids. The ends were cut back, 0 bases at V and 2 bases at J, with 10 bases in the middle. CDR3 loop: CASSQERTPNYGYTF. In DNA, the CDR3 is TGCGCCAGCAGCCAAGAGCGGACACCCAACTATGGCTACACCTTC.